A selection of T cell receptor beta chains follows, all from one sample in a study of OX40 agonist ivuxolimab in advanced cancers. The repertoire was sequenced with immunoSEQ multiplex PCR; TCRdb's copy has only in-frame clones and lacks some. The profile shows more than 30,000 clones, more than 70% of them singletons. This specimen was CD4+ or CD8+ T cells sorted from blood, taken in a trial of the OX40 agonist ivuxolimab. These receptor sequences come from an adult with an advanced solid tumor such as melanoma, head and neck, liver or kidney cancer. The CDR3 runs from the conserved cysteine through the conserved F or W. The order of the fields is D gene, J gene, clone size, V gene, CDR3 DNA, CDR3 protein. D genes are given only for firm matches. Expanded clones are given a class, and other clones once, few, many or no size at all.

>.|TRBJ2-7|few|TRBV7-9
TGTGCCAGCAGCCCCAGGGGTATTTCCTACGAGCAGTACTTC
CASSPRGISYEQYF
>.|TRBJ1-3|.|TRBV5-1
TGCGCCAGCAGCTTGATGCCCCTGGAAGGAAACACCATATATTTT
CASSLMPLEGNTIYF
>TRBD2|TRBJ2-3|once|TRBV19
TGTGCCAGTAGTATCGGCGGGAGGGCCGGAGATACGCAGTATTTT
CASSIGGRAGDTQYF
>TRBD2|TRBJ2-3|.|TRBV19
TGTGCCAGTACCGAGGGAGGGATGGATACGCAGTATTTT
CASTEGGMDTQYF
>.|TRBJ1-6|.|TRBV7-9
TGTGCCAGCAGCTTAACTAAGGGTAGTAATTCACCCCTCCACTTT
CASSLTKGSNSPLHF
>.|TRBJ1-4|.|TRBV11-3
TGTGCCAGCAGCTTCACGATAACTAATGAAAAACTGTTTTTT
CASSFTITNEKLFF
>TRBD2|TRBJ2-3|.|TRBV11-2
TGTGCCAGCAGCCCGGGACTAGCGGGAGTGGCAGATACGCAGTATTTT
CASSPGLAGVADTQYF
>.|TRBJ2-7|.|TRBV9
TGTGCCAGCAGCGCCGGGTCTTCCGCGATACAGTACTTC
CASSAGSSAIQYF
>.|TRBJ1-1|.|TRBV5-1
TGCGCCAGCAGCGAACAAACAGGGTCTGCTGAAGCTTTCTTT
CASSEQTGSAEAFF
>TRBD1|TRBJ2-3|.|TRBV14
TGTGCCAGCAGCCGGGGACAGGGGAGGAGCACAGATACGCAGTATTTT
CASSRGQGRSTDTQYF
>TRBD2|TRBJ2-1|.|TRBV29-1
TGCAGCGGGATAGGTCGGACTAGCGGGAGCGGGCAGTTCTTC
CSGIGRTSGSGQFF
>TRBD2|TRBJ2-5|.|TRBV7-6
TGTGCCAGCAGCTTAGTAAGGGGAACTAGCGGGAGTCCAGAGACCCAGTACTTC
CASSLVRGTSGSPETQYF
>.|TRBJ2-7|.|TRBV7-9
TGTGCCAGCAGCTTGAGCTACGAGCAGTACTTC
CASSLSYEQYF
>TRBD2|TRBJ2-3|.|TRBV11-2
TGTGCCAGCAGCCCAGGGACTAGCGGACGGACAGATACGCAGTATTTT
CASSPGTSGRTDTQYF
>.|TRBJ2-5|.|TRBV11-2
TGTGCCAGCAGCCTCCAAGAGACCCAGTACTTC
CASSLQETQYF
>TRBD2|TRBJ2-3|.|TRBV6-6
TGTGCCAGCGCTTCAGCGGGAGGGGAATCAGATACGCAGTATTTT
CASASAGGESDTQYF
>.|TRBJ1-3|.|TRBV7-9
TGTGCCAGCAGCTTTACGGCGGCTGGAAACACCATATATTTT
CASSFTAAGNTIYF
>.|TRBJ1-1|.|TRBV2
TGTGCCAGCAGTGAACTATCTAACACTGAAGCTTTCTTT
CASSELSNTEAFF
>TRBD2|TRBJ2-3|.|TRBV14
TGTGCCAGCAGCCAAGATCTCCACCCCCGAGGACTAGAACGAACAGATACGCAGTATTTT
CASSQDLHPRGLERTDTQYF
>TRBD1|TRBJ1-5|.|TRBV19
TGTGCCAGTCGGGACAGGGGCAATCAGCCCCAGCATTTT
CASRDRGNQPQHF
>.|TRBJ2-3|.|TRBV5-6
TGTGCCAGCAGCTTGGGTGGCCGTAGCACCACAGATACGCAGTATTTT
CASSLGGRSTTDTQYF
>.|TRBJ2-1|.|TRBV10-3
TGTGCCATCAGCTTGGCGGAGGGGTACAATGAGCAGTTCTTC
CAISLAEGYNEQFF
>.|TRBJ2-1|.|TRBV6-6
TGTGCCAGCACACGGACTCGTTCCAGCTCCTACAATGAGCAGTTCTTC
CASTRTRSSSYNEQFF
>.|TRBJ2-1|.|TRBV6-1
TGTGCCAGCAGTGAGATAGGGACAGCGGGTGAGCAGTTCTTC
CASSEIGTAGEQFF
>.|TRBJ1-5|.|TRBV28
TGTGCCAGCCTAGGAGGACAAGTTAGTCAGCCCCAGCATTTT
CASLGGQVSQPQHF
>.|TRBJ2-2|.|TRBV10-3
TGTGCCATCCGGCAGGTCGCGAACACCGGGGAGCTGTTTTTT
CAIRQVANTGELFF
>.|TRBJ2-3|.|TRBV18
TGTGCCAGCTCACCAGGGGATACGCAGTATTTT
CASSPGDTQYF
>.|TRBJ1-3|.|TRBV4-1
TGCGCCAGCAGCCCAGGGAGCGTCGGGGCCGGAAACACCATATATTTT
CASSPGSVGAGNTIYF
>TRBD2|TRBJ2-5|once|TRBV5-5
TGTGCCAGCAGCTTCACTAGCGGGATTGGAGAGACCCAGTACTTC
CASSFTSGIGETQYF
>.|TRBJ1-1|few|TRBV21-1
TGTGCCAGCAAAGGGTCGGGGTTGACTTTCTTT
CASKGSGLTFF
>.|TRBJ2-5|.|TRBV6-1
TGTGCCAGCAGTGCTTGGGGCGAGGAGACCCAGTACTTC
CASSAWGEETQYF
>TRBD2|TRBJ2-7|few|TRBV6-6
TGTGCCAGCAGTGGCCCGGGACTAGGAACGGAGGAGCAGTACTTC
CASSGPGLGTEEQYF
>.|TRBJ1-1|.|TRBV28
TGTGCCAGCAGTCTAGAGACACTTGCTTTCTTT
CASSLETLAFF
>.|TRBJ1-3|.|TRBV27
TGTGCCAGCAGTTTATTCCCCCCACAGATCTCTGGAAACACCATATATTTT
CASSLFPPQISGNTIYF
>.|TRBJ1-6|.|TRBV5-1
TGCGCCAGCAGCTTCTCAGTAGGGGCTAATTCACCCCTCCACTTT
CASSFSVGANSPLHF
>.|TRBJ2-5|.|TRBV28
TGTGCCAGCAGGAACCCCGAGACCCAGTACTTC
CASRNPETQYF
>.|TRBJ1-2|.|TRBV30
TGTGCCTTCCTTAGTGGAGGGGGTAACTATGGCTACACCTTC
CAFLSGGGNYGYTF
>.|TRBJ1-1|.|TRBV5-5
TGTGCCAGCAGCTTGGACAGGGCCACTGAAGCTTTCTTT
CASSLDRATEAFF
>.|TRBJ1-3|once|TRBV28
TGTGCCAGCAGTGAAGGGGGTTATGGAAACACCATATATTTT
CASSEGGYGNTIYF
>TRBD1|TRBJ1-2|.|TRBV5-6
TGTGCCAGCAGCCGGCCCGGGACAGACGTTAACTATGGCTACACCTTC
CASSRPGTDVNYGYTF
>.|TRBJ2-6|.|TRBV19
TGTGCCAGTTGGGACGGAGCGGCTGGGGCCAACGTCCTGACTTTC
CASWDGAAGANVLTF
>.|TRBJ1-1|.|TRBV7-9
TGTGCCAGCAGCTCCCTCAGGAACACTGAAGCTTTCTTT
CASSSLRNTEAFF
>.|TRBJ2-3|.|TRBV5-7
.
CASSLWGGGIVGPYF
>.|TRBJ2-7|.|TRBV5-6
TGTGCCAGTCACCGGGGCGGGTCCTCCTACGAGCAGTACTTC
CASHRGGSSYEQYF
>TRBD2|TRBJ2-7|.|TRBV27
TGTGCCAGCAGCCCCGGGGTAGTAGCGGGAGGTGTGCAGTACTTC
CASSPGVVAGGVQYF
>.|TRBJ2-1|.|TRBV5-4
TGTGCCAGCAGCCTTAGCTCGAGCTCCTACAATGAGCAGTTCTTC
CASSLSSSSYNEQFF
>.|TRBJ1-4|.|TRBV11-2
TGTGCCAGCAGAATAGCCGGGACACAGGAAAAACTGTTTTTT
CASRIAGTQEKLFF
>.|TRBJ1-3|.|TRBV19
TGTGCCAGCAAAGAACTTCAGGGCTCTGGAAACACCATATATTTT
CASKELQGSGNTIYF
>.|TRBJ2-3|.|TRBV5-1
TGCGCCAGCAGCCTGGACGTGGGGGGAGATACGCAGTATTTT
CASSLDVGGDTQYF
>TRBD1|TRBJ2-7|.|TRBV28
TGTGCCAGCAGGCGTCCCGGGACAGGGGGCGTGAACGAGCAGTACTTC
CASRRPGTGGVNEQYF
>TRBD2|TRBJ2-1|.|TRBV5-1
TGCGCCAGTAGCCTCGGGCTAGCGGGAGGGAATGAGCAGTTCTTC
CASSLGLAGGNEQFF
>TRBD2|TRBJ2-3|.|TRBV4-3
TGCGCCAGCAGCCAAGAGGGGGCGTACACCGGACTAGCGGCTAGCACAGATACGCAGTATTTT
CASSQEGAYTGLAASTDTQYF
>.|TRBJ1-1|.|TRBV9
TGTGCCAGCAGCGTCCGGGGGGCGAACACTGAAGCTTTCTTT
CASSVRGANTEAFF
>.|TRBJ1-5|.|TRBV28
TGTGCCAGCAGTGGATCAAGACCCCAGCATTTT
CASSGSRPQHF
>TRBD2|TRBJ2-7|.|TRBV7-2
TGTGCCAGCAGCCCAGGGGGGACTAGCGGGAGTAAGTACTTC
CASSPGGTSGSKYF
>.|TRBJ2-1|.|TRBV11-3
TGTGCCAGCAGCTTAGATCGTGACAGCGCCTACAATGAGCAGTTCTTC
CASSLDRDSAYNEQFF
>.|TRBJ1-1|.|TRBV5-1
TGCGCCAGCACGGGTCAGGGGCCCACTGAAGCTTTCTTT
CASTGQGPTEAFF
>.|TRBJ2-3|.|TRBV11-2
TGTGCCAGCAGCTTAAATCCGCGGGGAGGAGATACGCAGTATTTT
CASSLNPRGGDTQYF
>.|TRBJ2-3|.|TRBV6-1
TGTGCCAGCAATTCTCTCGGGACAGATACGCAGTATTTT
CASNSLGTDTQYF